One and the same sample provided the 20 T cell receptor beta chains below, sequenced in a study of blood T cell repertoires in COVID-19. The assay was immunoSEQ multiplex PCR, and TCRdb's table has in-frame clones only and misses some. The data hold approximately 250,000 clones, with approximately 90% observed a single time. What was sequenced was PBMCs or T cells enriched from blood (not recorded which). The receptor set was obtained from a man aged 40-50 years who had been exposed to COVID-19.

The chain joins TRBV29-1 to TRBJ1-2, with 10 positions matching TRBD1. The ends lost 6 bases at V and 5 bases at J; junction bases unmatched: 12. This CDR3 spans 15 amino acids. Germline loops: CDR1 SQVTM, CDR2 ANQGSEA. The chain's CDR3 is CSVGETGGTRYGYTF. DNA of the CDR3: TGCAGCGTGGGTGAGACAGGGGGCACGAGGTATGGCTACACCTTC.

The chain is built from TRBV20-1 and TRBJ1-1; D not certain. Trimming pared 3 bases from V and 0 bases from J, leaving 8 bases between. Germline V CDR1 and CDR2: DFQATT, SNEGSKA (reference sequence). The CDR3 is made up of 13 amino acids. CDR3 DNA sequence: TGCAGTGCTAGTCCCGGGGTGAACACTGAAGCTTTCTTT. This sequence encodes CSASPGVNTEAFF.

This clone has a single count. This chain joins TRBV7-2 and TRBJ2-4; 8 nucleotides line up with TRBD2. CDR3 length: 15 residues. J was trimmed by 9 bases and V by 5 bases; bases with no gene match: 12. Germline V lookup: CDR1 SGHTA, CDR2 FQGNSA. The CDR3 protein is CASSASPGGLGIQYF. In DNA form, the CDR3 reads TGTGCCAGCAGCGCATCTCCGGGGGGGTTGGGCATTCAGTACTTC.

The genes are TRBV7-9 and TRBJ1-1; D gene unclear. The CDR3 contains 15 residues. Trimming shortened V by 0 bases and J by 2 bases, and 10 bases separated the two germline ends. Germline assignment: CDR1 SEHNR and CDR2 FQNEAQ (reference sequence). CDR3 in amino acids: CASSLALVGNTEAFF. The CDR3 bases are TGTGCCAGCAGCTTAGCGCTGGTCGGTAACACTGAAGCTTTCTTT.

This chain links TRBV27 with TRBJ1-4; a possible D gene is TRBD1 (6 bases). This CDR3 is built from 14 residues. The germline CDR1 and CDR2 sequences are MNHEY and SMNVEV (reference sequence). Trimming shortened V by 4 bases and J by 8 bases, and 14 bases separated the two germline ends. The CDR3: CASSSQGIGEKLFF. DNA for the CDR3: TGTGCCAGCAGTTCACAGGGAATCGGAGAAAAACTGTTTTTT.

The chain couples TRBV11-2 to TRBJ2-7; 7 bases align to TRBD1. The CDR3 has 14 amino acids. Germline V CDR1 and CDR2: SGHAT, FQNNGV. Trimming removed 1 base from V and 3 bases from J; junction bases left unmatched: 3. The CDR3, as DNA: TGTGCCAGCAGCTTAGTCCAGGGGGACTACGAGCAGTACTTC. This gives the protein CASSLVQGDYEQYF.

The chain is built from TRBV30 and TRBJ2-7; 9 nucleotides align to TRBD1. The germline V gene has CDR1 GTSNPN and CDR2 SVGIG (reference sequence). The CDR3 is 14 residues long. The J segment lost 4 bases and the V segment lost 2 bases, leaving 6 bases of the junction unmatched. The CDR3 protein is CAWSLKGQGYEQYF. The DNA for the CDR3 is TGTGCCTGGAGTCTGAAGGGACAGGGTTACGAGCAGTACTTC.

The chain couples TRBV30 to TRBJ1-5; tentative D call: TRBD1 (5 bases). Trimming took 3 bases from V and 1 from J, leaving 19 bases between them. CDR3 length: 17 residues. Germline values: CDR1 GTSNPN, CDR2 SVGIG (reference sequence). DNA of the CDR3: TGTGCCTGGAGCCCATGGAGGGGCGGCCGGAGCAATCAGCCCCAGCATTTT. Protein: CAWSPWRGGRSNQPQHF.

This clone was counted a single time. This sequence joins TRBV9 and TRBJ1-2, with 9 bases lining up with TRBD1. The CDR3 consists of 12 residues. Germline V gene lookup returns CDR1 SGDLS and CDR2 YYNGEE. After removal of 6 bases from V and 8 bases from J, the junction contained 5 bases not matched to a gene. The CDR3 sequence is CASTGTGNGYTF. Here the CDR3 DNA reads TGTGCCAGCACCGGGACAGGGAACGGCTACACCTTC.

The V and J genes are TRBV10-1 and TRBJ2-3; TRBD2 matches 10 bases. The J segment lost 6 bases and the V segment lost 4 bases, leaving 16 bases of the junction unmatched. CDR1 is WNHNN, CDR2 SYGVQD, per germline (reference sequence). The CDR3 sequence is 18 residues long. CDR3 sequence (DNA): TGCGCCAGCAGTGTTATTCGTAGCGGGGGGCATCTTATGGATACGCAGTATTTT. As protein: CASSVIRSGGHLMDTQYF.

This chain joins TRBV27 and TRBJ2-7, with D possibly matching TRBD2 (6 bases). V was shortened by 4 bases and J by 0 bases, with 13 bases between the two germline ends. Per the germline V gene, CDR1 is MNHEY and CDR2 is SMNVEV (reference sequence). The CDR3 consists of 15 residues. In nucleotides, the CDR3 is TGTGCCAGCAGTTCCCTGGGGGGAAACTCCTACGAGCAGTACTTC. Translating it yields CASSSLGGNSYEQYF.

The gene calls are TRBV28 and TRBJ1-6; TRBD1 matches 8 bases. The V and J ends lost 1 base and 10 bases, in that order; junction bases with no gene match: 18. Germline V gene sequence: CDR1 MDHEN, CDR2 SYDVKM. The CDR3 runs to 19 residues. This CDR3 is CASSLSGTGYQIGKSPLHF. In DNA, the CDR3 is TGTGCCAGCAGTTTATCTGGGACAGGCTATCAAATAGGGAAATCACCCCTCCACTTT.

V usage is TRBV5-1 and J usage is TRBJ1-2, with 8 bases identical to TRBD1. Germline values: CDR1 SGHRS, CDR2 YFSETQ. This CDR3 comprises 15 residues. V gave up 2 bases and J gave up 4 bases; unmatched junction bases: 7. This chain's CDR3 is CASSFGQGNGYGYTF. The CDR3 DNA follows: TGCGCCAGCAGCTTCGGACAGGGAAATGGCTATGGCTACACCTTC. The variable domain in full, completed from reference TRBV5-1 and TRBJ1-2, reads KAGVTQTPRYLIKTRGQQVTLSCSPISGHRSVSWYQQTPGQGLQFLFEYFSETQRNKGNFPGRFSGRQFSNSRSEMNVSTLELGDSALYLCASSFGQGNGYGYTFGSGTRLTVV.

J is TRBJ2-1 and V is TRBV11-3; 13 nucleotides align to TRBD2. Per the germline V gene, CDR1 is SGHNT and CDR2 is YENEEA. The CDR3 is made up of 17 amino acids. V trimming: 4 bases; J trimming: 9 bases; junction bases outside the gene matches: 12. CDR3 loop: CASSSPRLAGGLSEQFF. CDR3 coding DNA: TGTGCCAGCAGCTCCCCTCGACTAGCGGGAGGTCTCAGTGAGCAGTTCTTC.

Here the CDR3 DNA reads TGTGCCAGCAGCGTAGTTTTTAACAGGGGTAATCAGCCCCAGCATTTT. Translation: CASSVVFNRGNQPQHF. The chain combines TRBV9 with TRBJ1-5; 7 bases match TRBD1. CDR3 length: 16 amino acids. J lost 4 bases, V lost 0 bases, and 7 bases had no gene match. Germline V gene data show CDR1 as SGDLS and CDR2 as YYNGEE.

This chain uses TRBV12-2 with TRBJ2-7; TRBD2 is taken as the D call from the table, unchecked against the DNA. TRBV12-2 represents a pseudogene. The length of the CDR3 is 17 residues. As DNA, the CDR3 is TGTGCAAGTCGCTTGAGGACCGAAGCAGAGGAGGCCTACGAGCAGTACTTC. Translating gives CASRLRTEAEEAYEQYF.

The V and J genes are TRBV29-1 and TRBJ2-7, with D perhaps TRBD2 (6 bases). The ends were cut back, 4 bases at V and 1 base at J, with 11 bases in the middle. The V gene's germline CDR1 is SQVTM and CDR2 ANQGSEA. The CDR3 runs 13 residues. In DNA, the CDR3 is TGCAGCGTTGCGACTAGATTGTCCTACGAGCAGTACTTC. It is translated as CSVATRLSYEQYF.

The chain recombines TRBV6-1 with TRBJ1-5; 8 bases match TRBD1. CDR1 is MNHNS, CDR2 SASEGT, per germline. V shed 2 bases, J shed 1 base, and the junction held 13 bases outside the gene matches. The CDR3 has 19 amino acids. For the CDR3, the DNA is TGTGCCAGCAGTGAACGGGCAGGGGGCTTTGAAGTGAGCAATCAGCCCCAGCATTTT. Residues: CASSERAGGFEVSNQPQHF.

The V and J genes are TRBV9 and TRBJ2-5; a possible D gene is TRBD2 (5 bases). The CDR3 runs to 15 residues. The V gene's germline CDR1 is SGDLS and CDR2 YYNGEE. Trimming removed 3 bases at V and 2 bases at J, with 14 bases between. In nucleotides, the CDR3 is TGTGCCAGCAGCGGGTGGGGAAGCGGACAAGAGACCCAGTACTTC. Amino acid sequence: CASSGWGSGQETQYF.

This chain links TRBV27 with TRBJ2-7, with TRBD2 matching 8 bases. Germline CDR1 and CDR2: MNHEY and SMNVEV (reference sequence). The V gene end was trimmed by 8 bases and the J gene end by 4 bases; junction bases not matched to a gene: 13. CDR3 size: 15 residues. The CDR3 spells CASRIGTSKWYEQYF. DNA for the CDR3: TGTGCCAGCCGTATCGGGACTAGTAAGTGGTACGAGCAGTACTTC.